This is a list of T cell receptor beta chains from one sample in a study of blood T cell repertoires in COVID-19. Data came from immunoSEQ multiplex PCR; TCRdb stores just in-frame clones and leaves some out. The top ten clones hold 2.6% of a sample with 70,000 to 90,000 clones, approximately 79% of them seen once. Sequenced sample: peripheral blood. All receptors derive from a human donor with acute or convalescent COVID-19. The donor label of this sample is uncertain. CDR3s include the opening cysteine and the closing phenylalanine or tryptophan. The D gene is left open where the match is weak. Clone sizes are given selectively: once, few, many, or a class where the clone is expanded.

v_gene	j_gene	abundance	d_gene	CDR3aa	CDR3nt
TRBV6-1	TRBJ1-5	.	.	CASSEAGGAINQPQHF	TGTGCCAGCAGTGAAGCGGGAGGGGCAATCAATCAGCCCCAGCATTTT
TRBV6-4	TRBJ2-5	.	.	CASSVVGGETQYF	TGTGCCAGCAGTGTAGTGGGCGGGGAGACCCAGTACTTC
TRBV6-1	TRBJ1-3	.	.	CASRPPEADTIYF	TGTGCCAGCAGGCCCCCGGAGGCTGACACCATATATTTT
TRBV7-3	TRBJ2-1	.	.	CASTPIPGNEQFF	TGTGCCAGCACTCCCATCCCGGGCAATGAGCAGTTCTTC
TRBV10-1	TRBJ1-3	.	.	CASSRQGSGNTIYF	TGCGCCAGCAGTCGCCAGGGCTCTGGAAACACCATATATTTT
TRBV7-9	TRBJ1-2	.	.	CASSFPWTAENYGYTF	TGTGCCAGCAGTTTCCCCTGGACAGCTGAAAACTATGGCTACACCTTC
TRBV3-1/TRBV3-2	TRBJ1-5	.	.	CASSQERVRGSNQPQHF	TGTGCCAGCAGCCAAGAACGGGTCAGGGGAAGCAATCAGCCCCAGCATTTT
TRBV7-2	TRBJ2-5	.	TRBD2	CASSSLPGLAGVETQYF	TGTGCCAGCAGCTCACTTCCGGGACTAGCGGGGGTGGAGACCCAGTACTTC
TRBV4-1	TRBJ1-2	.	.	CASSQEGAQGYGYTF	TGCGCCAGCAGCCAAGAAGGGGCTCAAGGGTATGGCTACACCTTC
TRBV5-5	TRBJ1-4	few	.	CASSLVSGGNEKLFF	TGTGCCAGCAGCTTGGTTTCCGGGGGGAATGAAAAACTGTTTTTT